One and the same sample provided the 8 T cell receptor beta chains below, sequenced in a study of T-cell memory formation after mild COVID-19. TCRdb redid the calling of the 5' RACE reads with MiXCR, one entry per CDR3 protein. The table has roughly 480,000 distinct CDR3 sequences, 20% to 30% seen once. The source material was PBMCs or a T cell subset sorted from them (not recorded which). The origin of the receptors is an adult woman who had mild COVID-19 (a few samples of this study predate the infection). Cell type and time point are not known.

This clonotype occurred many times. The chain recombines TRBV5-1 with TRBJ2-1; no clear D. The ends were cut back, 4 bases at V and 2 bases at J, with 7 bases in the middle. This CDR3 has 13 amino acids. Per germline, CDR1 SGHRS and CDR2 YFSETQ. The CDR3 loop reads CASSQLAYNEQFF. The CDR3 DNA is TGCGCCAGCAGCCAGCTCGCCTACAATGAGCAGTTCTTC.

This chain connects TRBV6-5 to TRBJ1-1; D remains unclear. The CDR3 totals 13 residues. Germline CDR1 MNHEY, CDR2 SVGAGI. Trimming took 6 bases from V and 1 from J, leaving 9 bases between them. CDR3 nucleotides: TGTGCCAGCAGGGCCCGGGAGAACACTGAAGCTTTCTTT. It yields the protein CASRARENTEAFF.

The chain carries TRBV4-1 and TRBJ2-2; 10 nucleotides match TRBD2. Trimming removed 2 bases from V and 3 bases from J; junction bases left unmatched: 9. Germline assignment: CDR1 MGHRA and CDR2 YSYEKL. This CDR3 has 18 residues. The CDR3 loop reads CASSQPLGLAGDTGELFF. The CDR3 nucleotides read TGCGCCAGCAGCCAACCCCTTGGGCTAGCGGGGGACACCGGGGAGCTGTTTTTT.

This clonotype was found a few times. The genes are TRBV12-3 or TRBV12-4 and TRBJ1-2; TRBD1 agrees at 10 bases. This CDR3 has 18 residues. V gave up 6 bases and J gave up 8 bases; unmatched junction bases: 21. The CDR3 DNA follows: TGTGCCAGCAGCCCCGTCGGGACAGGGGCCCGCGGTCTCCGCGGCTACACCTTC. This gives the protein CASSPVGTGARGLRGYTF.

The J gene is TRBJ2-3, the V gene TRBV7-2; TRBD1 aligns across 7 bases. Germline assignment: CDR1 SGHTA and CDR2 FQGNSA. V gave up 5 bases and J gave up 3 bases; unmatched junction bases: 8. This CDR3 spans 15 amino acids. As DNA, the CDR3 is TGTGCCAGCAGCCTGGGACAGTATTGGACAGATACGCAGTATTTT. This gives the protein CASSLGQYWTDTQYF.

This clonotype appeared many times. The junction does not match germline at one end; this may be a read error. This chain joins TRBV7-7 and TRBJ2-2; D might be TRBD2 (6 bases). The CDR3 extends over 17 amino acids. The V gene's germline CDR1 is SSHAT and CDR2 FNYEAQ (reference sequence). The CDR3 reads CASSLSQAGANTGELFF. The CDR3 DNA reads TGTGCTAGCAGCTTATCTCAAGCGGGCGCGAACACCGGGGAGCTGTTTTTT.

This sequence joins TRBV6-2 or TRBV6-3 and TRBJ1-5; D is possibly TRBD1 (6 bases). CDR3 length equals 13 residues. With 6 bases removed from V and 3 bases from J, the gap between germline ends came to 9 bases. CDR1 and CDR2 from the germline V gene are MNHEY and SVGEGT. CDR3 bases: TGTGCCAGCAGAGGGGGACACAATCAGCCCCAGCATTTT. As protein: CASRGGHNQPQHF.

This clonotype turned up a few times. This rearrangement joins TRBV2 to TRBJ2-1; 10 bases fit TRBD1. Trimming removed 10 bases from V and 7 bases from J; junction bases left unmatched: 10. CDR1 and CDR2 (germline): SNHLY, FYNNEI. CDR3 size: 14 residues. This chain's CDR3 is CAISGGTGANEQFF. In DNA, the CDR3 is TGTGCCATCTCAGGCGGGACAGGGGCAAATGAGCAGTTCTTC.